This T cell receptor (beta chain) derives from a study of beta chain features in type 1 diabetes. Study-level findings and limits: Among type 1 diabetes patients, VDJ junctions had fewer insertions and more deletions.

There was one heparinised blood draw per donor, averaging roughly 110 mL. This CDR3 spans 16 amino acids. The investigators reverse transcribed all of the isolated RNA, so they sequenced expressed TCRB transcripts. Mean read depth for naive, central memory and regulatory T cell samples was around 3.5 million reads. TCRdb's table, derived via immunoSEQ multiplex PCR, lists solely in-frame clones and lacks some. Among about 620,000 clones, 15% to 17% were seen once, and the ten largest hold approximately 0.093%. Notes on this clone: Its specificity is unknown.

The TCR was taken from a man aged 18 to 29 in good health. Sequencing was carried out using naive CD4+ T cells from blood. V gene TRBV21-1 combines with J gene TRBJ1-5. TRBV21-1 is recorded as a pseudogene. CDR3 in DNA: TGTGCCAGCAGCACGATGTGGGTCCAGGGGAGGCAGCCCCAGCATTTT. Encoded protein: CASSTMWVQGRQPQHF.